The text below deals with one T cell receptor (beta chain). Its antigen remains unidentified. This sample is part of a study of cytomegalovirus exposure and HLA in healthy donors. Clones were read by immunoSEQ multiplex PCR, and TCRdb kept only the in-frame ones, dropping some. The sample yields 250,000 to 350,000 clones, around 90% seen once. The CDR3 covers 17 residues. V lost 6 bases, J lost 0 bases, and 9 bases stayed unmatched. Germline assignment: CDR1 SQVTM and CDR2 ANQGSEA. Study conclusions and caveats: The listing of some 170 TCR beta chains classed them as cytomegalovirus-associated. TCR clusters originating in the first cohort tended to co-occur in the approximately 130 validation repertoires, according to a later analysis. Published work reported that the classifier diagnosed cytomegalovirus status with high specificity and sensitivity.

The TCR was taken from a woman in her 30s in good health and CMV-seropositive. The specimen sequenced was PBMCs. This rearrangement joins TRBV29-1 to TRBJ2-1; TRBD2 agrees at 12 bases. CDR3 amino acids: CSVRLAGAPSSYNEQFF. In DNA form, the CDR3 reads TGCAGCGTCCGACTAGCGGGAGCCCCGAGCTCCTACAATGAGCAGTTCTTC.